The rows below give T cell receptor beta chains drawn from one sample of a study of blood T cell repertoires in COVID-19. Sequencing used immunoSEQ multiplex PCR; TCRdb keeps in-frame clones, though not all of them. The data show about 210,000 clones, roughly 86% seen once. Sequencing used peripheral blood. These receptors all come from a woman in her 50s with active or convalescent COVID-19. Both conserved end residues are part of each CDR3. The order of the fields is clone size, D gene, J gene, V gene, CDR3 protein, CDR3 DNA. D genes are given only for firm matches. Clone size is stated in some rows and not others, as once, few, many or a class when expanded.

abundance: -
d_gene: TRBD1
j_gene: TRBJ1-4
v_gene: TRBV10-3
CDR3aa: CAISRDRGPEKLFF
CDR3nt: TGTGCCATCAGCCGGGACAGGGGTCCCGAAAAACTGTTTTTT

abundance: once
d_gene: -
j_gene: TRBJ2-1
v_gene: TRBV4-2
CDR3aa: CASSQEKAPSSYNEQFF
CDR3nt: TGTGCCAGCAGCCAAGAAAAAGCGCCTAGCTCCTACAATGAGCAGTTCTTC

abundance: -
d_gene: TRBD2
j_gene: TRBJ2-3
v_gene: TRBV5-1
CDR3aa: CASSLGGGGVDTQYF
CDR3nt: TGCGCCAGCAGCTTAGGTGGCGGGGGGGTAGATACGCAGTATTTT

abundance: -
d_gene: TRBD2
j_gene: TRBJ2-7
v_gene: TRBV30
CDR3aa: CAWRSGLAGGYEQYF
CDR3nt: TGTGCCTGGAGGTCGGGACTAGCGGGAGGCTACGAGCAGTACTTC

abundance: -
d_gene: TRBD1
j_gene: TRBJ1-2
v_gene: TRBV28
CDR3aa: CASSLFGDSSNYGYTF
CDR3nt: TGTGCCAGCAGTTTATTTGGGGACAGCTCTAACTATGGCTACACCTTC

abundance: few
d_gene: -
j_gene: TRBJ1-2
v_gene: TRBV10-3
CDR3aa: CAISEADRPVFYTF
CDR3nt: TGTGCCATCAGTGAAGCCGACAGGCCAGTTTTCTACACCTTC

abundance: once
d_gene: -
j_gene: TRBJ1-1
v_gene: TRBV18
CDR3aa: CASSLLGGTEAFF
CDR3nt: TGTGCCAGCTCACTACTAGGGGGAACTGAAGCTTTCTTT

abundance: -
d_gene: TRBD2
j_gene: TRBJ2-5
v_gene: TRBV19
CDR3aa: CASSIPLASGGSPKETQYF
CDR3nt: TGTGCCAGTAGTATACCCCTGGCTAGCGGGGGCTCCCCTAAAGAGACCCAGTACTTC

abundance: -
d_gene: TRBD2
j_gene: TRBJ2-5
v_gene: TRBV4-1
CDR3aa: CASSPGLAGAETQYF
CDR3nt: TGCGCCAGCAGCCCGGGACTAGCGGGAGCGGAGACCCAGTACTTC

abundance: -
d_gene: TRBD2
j_gene: TRBJ2-1
v_gene: TRBV20-1
CDR3aa: CSASKGVAGGEQFF
CDR3nt: TGCAGTGCTAGTAAAGGGGTAGCGGGGGGCGAGCAGTTCTTC

abundance: -
d_gene: -
j_gene: TRBJ2-1
v_gene: TRBV9
CDR3aa: CASSVGGRPGHEQFF
CDR3nt: TGTGCCAGCAGCGTAGGAGGGAGACCCGGCCATGAGCAGTTCTTC

abundance: -
d_gene: TRBD2
j_gene: TRBJ2-1
v_gene: TRBV14
CDR3aa: CASSQEGASGRRNEQFF
CDR3nt: TGTGCCAGCAGCCAAGAGGGGGCTAGCGGGAGAAGGAATGAGCAGTTCTTC

abundance: -
d_gene: -
j_gene: TRBJ2-2
v_gene: TRBV13
CDR3aa: CASSLTGYTGELFF
CDR3nt: TGTGCCAGCAGCCTAACGGGGTACACCGGGGAGCTGTTTTTT

abundance: -
d_gene: -
j_gene: TRBJ2-4
v_gene: TRBV2
CDR3aa: CASSWGAGGLAKNIQYF
CDR3nt: TGTGCCAGCAGTTGGGGGGCAGGGGGGCTAGCCAAAAACATTCAGTACTTC

abundance: -
d_gene: -
j_gene: TRBJ1-6
v_gene: TRBV4-1
CDR3aa: CASSQEEGNFKNSPLHF
CDR3nt: TGCGCCAGCAGCCAAGAAGAGGGTAACTTCAAGAATTCACCCCTCCACTTT

abundance: -
d_gene: TRBD1
j_gene: TRBJ2-4
v_gene: TRBV5-6
CDR3aa: CASSLPGGSDKNIQYF
CDR3nt: TGTGCCAGCAGCTTACCAGGGGGTTCGGACAAAAACATTCAGTACTTC

abundance: once
d_gene: TRBD2
j_gene: TRBJ2-1
v_gene: TRBV5-1
CDR3aa: CASSEATSGKRGEQFF
CDR3nt: TGCGCCAGCAGCGAGGCGACTAGCGGGAAGCGTGGTGAGCAGTTCTTC

abundance: once
d_gene: TRBD1
j_gene: TRBJ1-2
v_gene: TRBV7-6
CDR3aa: CASSLRSFPGGADYGYTF
CDR3nt: TGTGCCAGCAGCTTGCGAAGTTTCCCAGGGGGCGCTGACTATGGCTACACCTTC

abundance: -
d_gene: -
j_gene: TRBJ1-2
v_gene: TRBV12-3/TRBV12-4
CDR3aa: CASSGPNYGYTF
CDR3nt: TGTGCCAGCAGTGGGCCGAACTATGGCTACACCTTC

abundance: -
d_gene: -
j_gene: TRBJ1-3
v_gene: TRBV13
CDR3aa: CASSSEMTDPSGNTIYF
CDR3nt: TGTGCCAGCAGTTCGGAGATGACAGACCCGTCTGGAAACACCATATATTTT

abundance: once
d_gene: -
j_gene: TRBJ2-2
v_gene: TRBV7-9
CDR3aa: CASSLAGADTGELFF
CDR3nt: TGTGCCAGCAGCTTAGCAGGGGCCGACACCGGGGAGCTGTTTTTT

abundance: -
d_gene: -
j_gene: TRBJ2-2
v_gene: TRBV21-1
CDR3aa: CASSIPWRHSLFF
CDR3nt: TGTGCCAGCAGCATCCCCTGGCGACATTCTTTGTTTTTT

abundance: -
d_gene: -
j_gene: TRBJ1-6
v_gene: TRBV7-2
CDR3aa: CASSLLGVGSPLHF
CDR3nt: TGTGCCAGCAGCTTACTCGGGGTCGGGTCACCCCTCCACTTT

abundance: -
d_gene: TRBD2
j_gene: TRBJ2-1
v_gene: TRBV3-1/TRBV3-2
CDR3aa: CASSQGIAGFSYNEQFF
CDR3nt: TGTGCCAGCAGCCAAGGTATAGCGGGTTTCTCCTACAATGAGCAGTTCTTC

abundance: -
d_gene: -
j_gene: TRBJ2-2
v_gene: TRBV7-7
CDR3aa: CASSPITGEVTGELFF
CDR3nt: TGTGCCAGCAGCCCTATAACAGGGGAGGTCACCGGGGAGCTGTTTTTT

abundance: -
d_gene: TRBD2
j_gene: TRBJ2-2
v_gene: TRBV4-1
CDR3aa: CASSQGVLAGLNTGELFF
CDR3nt: TGCGCCAGCAGCCAAGGGGTACTAGCGGGTCTAAACACCGGGGAGCTGTTTTTT

abundance: -
d_gene: -
j_gene: TRBJ2-1
v_gene: TRBV7-3
CDR3aa: CASSLTPDLDNEQFF
CDR3nt: TGTGCCAGCAGCTTAACCCCTGACTTGGACAATGAGCAGTTCTTC

abundance: -
d_gene: TRBD2
j_gene: TRBJ2-2
v_gene: TRBV3-1/TRBV3-2
CDR3aa: CASSQSWREATGELFF
CDR3nt: TGTGCCAGCAGCCAAAGTTGGCGGGAGGCGACCGGGGAGCTGTTTTTT

abundance: few
d_gene: -
j_gene: TRBJ2-3
v_gene: TRBV9
CDR3aa: CASSVGEDTDTQYF
CDR3nt: TGTGCCAGCAGCGTGGGAGAAGACACAGATACGCAGTATTTT

abundance: -
d_gene: TRBD2
j_gene: TRBJ2-5
v_gene: TRBV28
CDR3aa: CASSPSGTSWTQYF
CDR3nt: TGTGCCAGCAGCCCTAGCGGGACTTCATGGACCCAGTACTTC

abundance: -
d_gene: TRBD2
j_gene: TRBJ2-1
v_gene: TRBV14
CDR3aa: CASSQWLAGLPEQFF
CDR3nt: TGTGCCAGCAGCCAATGGCTAGCGGGGCTCCCTGAGCAGTTCTTC

abundance: -
d_gene: TRBD2
j_gene: TRBJ2-3
v_gene: TRBV5-1
CDR3aa: CASSPGLAVQGPDTQYF
CDR3nt: TGCGCCAGCAGCCCGGGACTAGCGGTCCAGGGGCCAGATACGCAGTATTTT

abundance: few
d_gene: TRBD2
j_gene: TRBJ2-3
v_gene: TRBV6-4
CDR3aa: CASSDGTSGSTDTQYF
CDR3nt: TGTGCCAGCAGTGACGGGACTAGCGGGAGCACAGATACGCAGTATTTT

abundance: -
d_gene: -
j_gene: TRBJ1-4
v_gene: TRBV7-9
CDR3aa: CASSFGGLNEKLFF
CDR3nt: TGTGCCAGCAGCTTCGGGGGACTTAATGAAAAACTGTTTTTT

abundance: few
d_gene: -
j_gene: TRBJ1-1
v_gene: TRBV3-1/TRBV3-2
CDR3aa: CASSLNSGVGTEAFF
CDR3nt: TGTGCCAGCAGCCTCAACTCAGGGGTAGGAACTGAAGCTTTCTTT

abundance: -
d_gene: -
j_gene: TRBJ2-2
v_gene: TRBV19
CDR3aa: CASSITRGSGELFF
CDR3nt: TGTGCCAGTAGTATAACCAGGGGCTCCGGGGAGCTGTTTTTT

abundance: -
d_gene: -
j_gene: TRBJ2-1
v_gene: TRBV5-4
CDR3aa: CASSSRGNEQFF
CDR3nt: TGTGCCAGCAGCAGCAGGGGCAATGAGCAGTTCTTC

abundance: -
d_gene: -
j_gene: TRBJ1-5
v_gene: TRBV12-3/TRBV12-4
CDR3aa: CASSLPGNQPQHF
CDR3nt: TGTGCCAGCAGTTTACCAGGAAATCAGCCCCAGCATTTT

abundance: -
d_gene: -
j_gene: TRBJ1-6
v_gene: TRBV6-6
CDR3aa: CASRAGTERSPLHF
CDR3nt: TGTGCCAGCAGGGCGGGGACGGAACGATCACCCCTCCACTTT

abundance: -
d_gene: -
j_gene: TRBJ2-2
v_gene: TRBV6-1
CDR3aa: CASSEVGHGGELFF
CDR3nt: TGTGCCAGCAGTGAGGTGGGCCATGGCGGGGAGCTGTTTTTT

abundance: few
d_gene: -
j_gene: TRBJ2-7
v_gene: TRBV10-3
CDR3aa: CAISVGGDRSYEQYF
CDR3nt: TGTGCCATCAGTGTAGGGGGGGACCGCTCCTACGAGCAGTACTTC

abundance: few
d_gene: TRBD2
j_gene: TRBJ2-1
v_gene: TRBV5-1
CDR3aa: CASSLDLAGEGEQFF
CDR3nt: TGCGCCAGCAGCCTAGACCTAGCGGGAGAGGGGGAGCAGTTCTTC

abundance: -
d_gene: TRBD2
j_gene: TRBJ2-7
v_gene: TRBV5-1
CDR3aa: CASSPHRPREVSEQYF
CDR3nt: TGCGCCAGCAGCCCGCACCGCCCCCGGGAGGTTAGCGAGCAGTACTTC

abundance: -
d_gene: TRBD2
j_gene: TRBJ2-7
v_gene: TRBV6-5
CDR3aa: CASSYSSGVILNEQYF
CDR3nt: TGTGCCAGCAGTTACTCGAGCGGGGTAATCCTCAACGAGCAGTACTTC

abundance: few
d_gene: -
j_gene: TRBJ1-1
v_gene: TRBV5-6
CDR3aa: CASSSGFYTEAFF
CDR3nt: TGTGCCAGCAGCTCGGGGTTTTACACTGAAGCTTTCTTT

abundance: -
d_gene: -
j_gene: TRBJ1-1
v_gene: TRBV15
CDR3aa: CATSQPGGVRTEAFF
CDR3nt: TGTGCCACCAGCCAGCCCGGAGGGGTTCGGACTGAAGCTTTCTTT

abundance: -
d_gene: -
j_gene: TRBJ1-5
v_gene: TRBV4-1
CDR3aa: CASSPEGYSNQPQHF
CDR3nt: TGCGCCAGCAGCCCGGAGGGGTATAGCAATCAGCCCCAGCATTTT

abundance: -
d_gene: -
j_gene: TRBJ1-1
v_gene: TRBV19
CDR3aa: CASSRQFDTEAFF
CDR3nt: TGTGCCAGTAGTAGACAGTTTGACACTGAAGCTTTCTTT

abundance: few
d_gene: TRBD2
j_gene: TRBJ2-5
v_gene: TRBV29-1
CDR3aa: CSVQGGGWETQYF
CDR3nt: TGCAGCGTTCAGGGCGGGGGTTGGGAGACCCAGTACTTC

abundance: -
d_gene: TRBD1
j_gene: TRBJ1-1
v_gene: TRBV4-2
CDR3aa: CASSHPQGVAEAFF
CDR3nt: TGTGCCAGCAGCCACCCTCAGGGGGTAGCTGAAGCTTTCTTT

abundance: -
d_gene: TRBD2
j_gene: TRBJ2-5
v_gene: TRBV3-1/TRBV3-2
CDR3aa: CATVTSGKETQYF
CDR3nt: TGTGCCACCGTGACTAGCGGGAAGGAGACCCAGTACTTC

abundance: once
d_gene: TRBD1
j_gene: TRBJ1-4
v_gene: TRBV5-1
CDR3aa: CASSLEGQGDQKLFF
CDR3nt: TGCGCCAGCAGCTTGGAAGGACAGGGGGACCAAAAACTGTTTTTT

abundance: -
d_gene: -
j_gene: TRBJ1-3
v_gene: TRBV10-3
CDR3aa: CAISQDNSGNTIYF
CDR3nt: TGTGCCATCAGCCAGGATAACTCTGGAAACACCATATATTTT

abundance: -
d_gene: -
j_gene: TRBJ1-2
v_gene: TRBV18
CDR3aa: CASSPPGSQGYGYTF
CDR3nt: TGTGCCAGCTCACCACCGGGCTCTCAGGGCTATGGCTACACCTTC

abundance: -
d_gene: -
j_gene: TRBJ1-4
v_gene: TRBV2
CDR3aa: CASSAEGTNEKLFF
CDR3nt: TGTGCCAGCAGTGCGGAGGGAACTAATGAAAAACTGTTTTTT

abundance: few
d_gene: TRBD2
j_gene: TRBJ2-7
v_gene: TRBV19
CDR3aa: CASSPRRGGDYEQYF
CDR3nt: TGTGCCAGTAGCCCCCGGCGCGGGGGGGACTACGAGCAGTACTTC

abundance: -
d_gene: -
j_gene: TRBJ1-6
v_gene: TRBV5-4
CDR3aa: CASSFFTSSYNSPLHF
CDR3nt: TGTGCCAGCAGCTTCTTTACAAGCTCCTATAATTCACCCCTCCACTTT

abundance: once
d_gene: -
j_gene: TRBJ1-4
v_gene: TRBV11-2
CDR3aa: CASSFPGVEKLFF
CDR3nt: TGTGCCAGCAGCTTTCCAGGGGTTGAAAAACTGTTTTTT